This entry describes one TCR beta chain. Here immunoSEQ multiplex PCR was the method, and the copy in TCRdb shows in-frame clones only, minus some. The data hold 81,000 or so clones, with around 91% observed a single time. The data are from a study of blood T cell repertoires in COVID-19. The wider study: COVID-19 samples, acute and convalescent, were from the United States, Italy and Spain.

Trimming removed 4 bases from V and 7 bases from J, with 11 bases in between. The CDR3 consists of 13 residues. Germline CDR1 reads SGHDT; CDR2 reads YYEEEE. J is TRBJ2-2 and V is TRBV5-6; D may be TRBD1 (5 bases). The TCR comes from a man in his 70s with active or convalescent COVID-19. The specimen was peripheral blood. In DNA, the CDR3 is TGTGCCAGCAGCACAGGACGAGGCGGGGAGCTGTTTTTT. This codes for CASSTGRGGELFF.